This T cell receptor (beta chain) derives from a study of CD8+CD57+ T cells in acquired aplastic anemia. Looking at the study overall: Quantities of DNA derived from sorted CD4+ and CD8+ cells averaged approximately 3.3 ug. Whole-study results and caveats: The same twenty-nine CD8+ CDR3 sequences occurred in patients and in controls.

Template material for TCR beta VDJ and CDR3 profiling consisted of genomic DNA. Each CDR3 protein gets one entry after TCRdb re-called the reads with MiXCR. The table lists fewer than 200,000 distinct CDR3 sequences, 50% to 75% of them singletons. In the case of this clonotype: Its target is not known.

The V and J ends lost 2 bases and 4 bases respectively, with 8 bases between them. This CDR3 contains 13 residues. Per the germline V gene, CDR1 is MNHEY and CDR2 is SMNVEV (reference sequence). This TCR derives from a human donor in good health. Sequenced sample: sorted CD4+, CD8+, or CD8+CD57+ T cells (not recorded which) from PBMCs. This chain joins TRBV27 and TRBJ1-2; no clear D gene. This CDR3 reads CASSLGPGYGYTF. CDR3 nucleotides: TGTGCCAGCAGTTTAGGTCCAGGCTATGGCTACACCTTC.